These 21 T cell receptor beta chains share one sample of origin, sequenced in a study of blood T cell repertoires in COVID-19. Sequencing was performed with immunoSEQ multiplex PCR; in TCRdb, only in-frame clones are kept and a portion is missing. The table has some 89,000 clones, more than 65% seen once. The source material was peripheral blood. These receptors were collected from a man in his sixties or seventies with acute or convalescent COVID-19.

V and J are TRBV7-8 and TRBJ2-3; D might be TRBD1 (6 bases). Looked up from germline, CDR1 is SGHVS and CDR2 is FQNEAQ. This CDR3 contains 15 residues. Trimming left V 5 bases short and J 0 bases short, with 12 bases between. The CDR3, as DNA: TGTGCCAGCAGCACCGGACAGATCAGCACAGATACGCAGTATTTT. Its protein is CASSTGQISTDTQYF. The complete variable domain, with remaining parts taken from reference TRBV7-8 and TRBJ2-3, reads GAGVSQSPRYKVAKRGQDVALRCDPISGHVSLFWYQQALGQGPEFLTYFQNEAQLDKSGLPSDRFFAERPEGSVSTLKIQRTQQEDSAVYLCASSTGQISTDTQYFGPGTRLTVL.

This clone was seen a handful of times. This chain connects TRBV4-2 to TRBJ1-2; D is possibly TRBD1 (6 bases). The CDR3 consists of 16 residues. V was shortened by 3 bases and J by 8 bases, with 22 bases between the two germline ends. Germline-derived CDR1 and CDR2 are LGHNA and YNFKEQ. CDR3 bases: TGTGCCAGCAGCCAGGGTTCGGACAGAGGGATAGGCGGCTACACCTTC. Its translation: CASSQGSDRGIGGYTF.

This clone was seen just once. The chain couples TRBV10-3 to TRBJ1-4; D not certain. V lost 0 bases and J lost 8, with 16 bases in between. The CDR3 runs to 16 residues. In germline, CDR1 is ENHRY, CDR2 SYGVKD. CDR3 protein: CAISESIPSIMEKLFF. Here the CDR3 DNA reads TGTGCCATCAGTGAGTCGATACCTAGTATAATGGAAAAACTGTTTTTT.

This clone was seen only once. The genes are TRBV4-1 and TRBJ2-5; no clear D gene. The CDR3 has 13 residues. Germline V gene lookup returns CDR1 MGHRA and CDR2 YSYEKL. V lost 0 bases and J 5 bases, leaving 7 bases between the germline ends. The CDR3 region is CASSQDAEETQYF. CDR3 DNA: TGCGCCAGCAGCCAAGATGCGGAGGAGACCCAGTACTTC.

The CDR3 DNA reads as TGTGCCAGCAGTGAACAGGTGACTACCTACAATGAGCAGTTCTTC. Amino acid sequence: CASSEQVTTYNEQFF. The chain is built from TRBV6-1 and TRBJ2-1; weak D call: TRBD2 (5 bases). Trimming stripped 2 bases from V and 2 bases from J, with 10 bases between. Germline-derived CDR1 and CDR2 are MNHNS and SASEGT. CDR3 length: 15 residues.

The rearrangement uses TRBV15 and TRBJ1-5, with D uncertain. The CDR3 is 15 amino acids. Looked up from germline, CDR1 is LNHNV and CDR2 is YYDKDF (reference sequence). With 4 bases removed from V and 4 bases from J, the gap between germline ends came to 14 bases. The CDR3 spells CATSTNPLLNQPQHF. For the CDR3, the DNA is TGTGCCACCAGCACCAACCCCCTACTAAATCAGCCCCAGCATTTT. Full variable domain (remainder filled in from reference TRBV15 and TRBJ1-5): DAMVIQNPRYQVTQFGKPVTLSCSQTLNHNVMYWYQQKSSQAPKLLFHYYDKDFNNEADTPDNFQSRRPNTSFCFLDIRSPGLGDTAMYLCATSTNPLLNQPQHFGDGTRLSIL.

The chain recombines TRBV28 with TRBJ2-4, with D perhaps matching TRBD2 (6 bases). Trimming shortened V by 5 bases and J by 8 bases, and 7 bases separated the two germline ends. CDR1 and CDR2 (germline): MDHEN, SYDVKM. CDR3 size: 11 residues. The CDR3: CASSRGYIQYF. The CDR3 DNA reads as TGTGCCAGCAGTCGGGGGTACATTCAGTACTTC.

This rearrangement joins TRBV4-2 to TRBJ1-1; TRBD1 matches at 9 bases. The CDR3 length is 20 residues. J lost 2 bases, V lost 0 bases, and 16 bases had no gene match. Germline V gene data show CDR1 as LGHNA and CDR2 as YNFKEQ. The CDR3, as DNA: TGTGCCAGCAGCCAAGATGAATGGCCACAGGGGGCAGTTAGAAACACTGAAGCTTTCTTT. It specifies CASSQDEWPQGAVRNTEAFF.

This clone came up once. This chain joins TRBV11-3 and TRBJ2-7, with D tentatively TRBD1 (6 bases). CDR3 size: 15 residues. V was shortened by 5 bases and J by 3 bases, with 17 bases between the two germline ends. Germline CDR1 SGHNT, CDR2 YENEEA. DNA of the CDR3: TGTGCCAGCAGCCTCGGACAGACCCCAGGCTACGAGCAGTACTTC. It codes for CASSLGQTPGYEQYF.

The J gene is TRBJ2-7, the V gene TRBV19; D might be TRBD2 (5 bases). CDR1 is LNHDA and CDR2 is SQIVND in the germline V gene (reference sequence). The CDR3 runs to 12 residues. V shed 6 bases and J shed 3 bases, with 9 bases lying between them. CDR3 protein: CASSTGVYEQYF. The CDR3 DNA reads TGTGCCAGTAGCACCGGGGTCTACGAGCAGTACTTC.

The genes are TRBV27 and TRBJ2-1; 14 nucleotides agree with TRBD2. After removal of 5 bases from V and 3 bases from J, the junction contained 0 bases not matched to a gene. CDR3 length: 15 amino acids. Germline V gene data show CDR1 as MNHEY and CDR2 as SMNVEV (reference sequence). This chain's CDR3 is CASSGLAGGYNEQFF. CDR3 DNA: TGTGCCAGCAGTGGACTAGCGGGGGGCTACAATGAGCAGTTCTTC.

V is TRBV5-6 and J is TRBJ2-7; 8 nucleotides line up with TRBD1. CDR1 and CDR2 (germline): SGHDT, YYEEEE. V was clipped by 4 bases and J by 4 bases; unmatched bases: 4. The CDR3 extends over 13 amino acids. Here the CDR3 reads CASSRTGSYEQYF. The CDR3 bases are TGTGCCAGCAGCCGGACAGGGAGTTACGAGCAGTACTTC.

J is TRBJ1-2 and V is TRBV9; 7 bases align to TRBD1. V was pared by 4 bases and J by 4 bases, with 7 bases of the junction left unmatched. This CDR3 spans 14 amino acids. Germline V gene sequence: CDR1 SGDLS, CDR2 YYNGEE. CDR3 sequence reads: CASSLQQGSYGYTF. The CDR3, as DNA: TGTGCCAGCAGCCTTCAACAGGGGTCCTATGGCTACACCTTC. Full variable domain (missing parts from reference TRBV9 and TRBJ1-2): DSGVTQTPKHLITATGQRVTLRCSPRSGDLSVYWYQQSLDQGLQFLIQYYNGEERAKGNILERFSAQQFPDLHSELNLSSLELGDSALYFCASSLQQGSYGYTFGSGTRLTVV.

The rearrangement joins TRBV11-2 to TRBJ2-3; the D gene is possibly TRBD2 (6 bases). The CDR3 is 14 residues long. The V end was cut by 3 bases, the J end by 6 bases, with 13 bases between. Germline V gene sequence: CDR1 SGHAT, CDR2 FQNNGV. CDR3 sequence reads: CASSFRDSFDTQYF. The CDR3 DNA is TGTGCCAGCAGCTTCCGGGACTCCTTTGATACGCAGTATTTT.

This clone was seen a few times. The chain carries TRBV21-1 and TRBJ1-3. TRBV21-1 is termed a pseudogene. CDR3 length equals 20 residues. CDR3 nucleotide sequence: TGTGCCAGCAGGATTATGGGACGGAGGGATTACCCAGACTCTGGAAACACCATATATTTT. The encoded protein is CASRIMGRRDYPDSGNTIYF.

This sequence joins TRBV9 and TRBJ2-2; TRBD1 might be the D (7 bases). CDR3 length: 16 amino acids. V was shortened by 0 bases and J by 4 bases, with 13 bases between the two germline ends. CDR1 is SGDLS and CDR2 is YYNGEE in the germline V gene. CDR3 nucleotide sequence: TGTGCCAGCAGCGTAGTGGCAGGGGGGTTCACCGGGGAGCTGTTTTTT. Translated, it gives CASSVVAGGFTGELFF.

This clone was counted a few times. This chain links TRBV28 with TRBJ1-1, with 7 bases that match TRBD1. With V trimmed by 6 bases and J by 5 bases, 6 bases remained unmatched. Germline V gene sequence: CDR1 MDHEN, CDR2 SYDVKM. The CDR3 runs 13 residues. CDR3 protein: CASRDPGGTEAFF. The DNA for the CDR3 is TGTGCCAGCAGAGACCCAGGGGGGACTGAAGCTTTCTTT.

The chain couples TRBV5-4 to TRBJ1-5, with a tentative D call TRBD1 (5 bases). CDR1 is SGHNT, CDR2 YYREEE, per germline (reference sequence). V was pared by 2 bases and J by 2 bases, with 11 bases between. The CDR3 length is 15 residues. The CDR3 spells CASSFEGGGNQPQHF. In DNA, the CDR3 is TGTGCCAGCAGCTTTGAGGGAGGGGGCAATCAGCCCCAGCATTTT.

There are a few counts of this clone. The sample holds other DNA sequences that translate to the same CDR3. V is TRBV28 and J is TRBJ1-1; 8 bases fit TRBD1. The junction had 3 bases not matched to a gene; V was cut back by 6 bases and J by 3 bases. Germline V gene lookup returns CDR1 MDHEN and CDR2 SYDVKM. The CDR3 has 13 amino acids. The CDR3 DNA is TGTGCCAGCAGGCCGACAGGGGACACTGAAGCTTTCTTT. Encoded protein: CASRPTGDTEAFF. Combining the CDR3 with reference TRBV28 and TRBJ1-1 gives the whole variable domain DVKVTQSSRYLVKRTGEKVFLECVQDMDHENMFWYRQDPGLGLRLIYFSYDVKMKEKGDIPEGYSVSREKKERFSLILESASTNQTSMYLCASRPTGDTEAFFGQGTRLTVV.

The chain is built from TRBV20-1 and TRBJ2-7, with D tentatively TRBD2 (6 bases). The V and J ends lost 5 bases and 5 bases respectively, with 10 bases between them. This CDR3 is 11 amino acids long. Per germline, CDR1 DFQATT and CDR2 SNEGSKA (reference sequence). Here the CDR3 reads CSAPRTNEQYF. DNA for the CDR3: TGCAGTGCTCCCCGGACTAACGAGCAGTACTTC.

V gene TRBV7-6 combines with J gene TRBJ2-1, with 7 bases aligning to TRBD1. Trimming took 5 bases from V and 0 from J; bases not matched to a gene: 10. The CDR3 extends over 17 amino acids. Germline V gene lookup returns CDR1 SGHVS and CDR2 FNYEAQ. This CDR3 is CASSPHPGGTSYNEQFF. CDR3 nucleotides: TGTGCCAGCAGCCCTCACCCAGGGGGAACCTCCTACAATGAGCAGTTCTTC.